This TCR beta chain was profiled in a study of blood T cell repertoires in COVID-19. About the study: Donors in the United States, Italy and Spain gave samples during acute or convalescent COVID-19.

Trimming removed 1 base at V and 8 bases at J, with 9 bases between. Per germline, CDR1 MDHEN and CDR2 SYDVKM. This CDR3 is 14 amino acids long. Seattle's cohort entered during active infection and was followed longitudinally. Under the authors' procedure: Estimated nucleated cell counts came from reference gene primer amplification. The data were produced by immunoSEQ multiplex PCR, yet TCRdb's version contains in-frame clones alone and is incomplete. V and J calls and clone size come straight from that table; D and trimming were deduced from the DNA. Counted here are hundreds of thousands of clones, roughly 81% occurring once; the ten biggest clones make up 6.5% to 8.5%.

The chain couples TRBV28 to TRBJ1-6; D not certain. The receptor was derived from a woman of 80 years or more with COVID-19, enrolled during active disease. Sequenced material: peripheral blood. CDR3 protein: CASSLSHRDSPLHF. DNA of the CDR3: TGTGCCAGCAGTTTATCTCACAGAGATTCACCCCTCCACTTT. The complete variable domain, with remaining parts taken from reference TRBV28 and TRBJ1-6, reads DVKVTQSSRYLVKRTGEKVFLECVQDMDHENMFWYRQDPGLGLRLIYFSYDVKMKEKGDIPEGYSVSREKKERFSLILESASTNQTSMYLCASSLSHRDSPLHFGNGTRLTVT.